The T cell receptor (beta chain) described here comes from a study of robustness of blood B and T cell sequencing. TCR beta repertoires were quantified from mRNA rather than genomic DNA. A 5' template-switch oligo added a universal priming site during cDNA synthesis. Every cDNA molecule received a random 12-nucleotide UMI from the template-switch oligo. MiXCR, run by TCRdb on the PCR reads, gives a single entry per CDR3 protein. The sample shows just under 1,500 distinct CDR3 sequences, roughly 62% of them seen only once. The CDR3 extends over 13 amino acids. Germline lookup yields CDR1 GTSNPN and CDR2 SVGIG (reference sequence). The V gene end was trimmed by 2 bases and the J gene end by 2 bases; junction bases not matched to a gene: 3. A word on this clonotype: The antigen is not known.

General observations from the study: All 10 ml samples held the 1,000 most abundant TCRbeta clonotypes. 94.8% of top 10,000 TCRbeta clonotypes appeared in replicate libraries.

The chain links TRBV30 to TRBJ2-7, with 7 bases identical to TRBD1. The sample consisted of peripheral blood. The receptor was isolated from a human donor in good health. The chain's CDR3 is CAWSYRGPYEQYF. The DNA of the CDR3 is TGTGCCTGGAGTTACAGGGGACCCTACGAGCAGTACTTC.